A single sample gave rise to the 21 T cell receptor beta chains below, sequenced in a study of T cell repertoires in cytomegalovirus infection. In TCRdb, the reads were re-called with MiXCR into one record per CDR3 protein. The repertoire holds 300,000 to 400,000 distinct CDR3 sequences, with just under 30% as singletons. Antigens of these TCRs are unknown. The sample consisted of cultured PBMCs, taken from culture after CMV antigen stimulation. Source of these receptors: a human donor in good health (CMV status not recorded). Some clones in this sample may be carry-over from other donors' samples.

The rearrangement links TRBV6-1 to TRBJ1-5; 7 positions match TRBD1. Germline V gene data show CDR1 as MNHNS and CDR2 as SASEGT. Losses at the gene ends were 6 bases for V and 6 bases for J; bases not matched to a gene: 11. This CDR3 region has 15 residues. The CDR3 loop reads CASRVDRASGQPQHF. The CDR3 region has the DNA TGTGCCAGCAGAGTCGACAGGGCGTCTGGTCAGCCCCAGCATTTT.

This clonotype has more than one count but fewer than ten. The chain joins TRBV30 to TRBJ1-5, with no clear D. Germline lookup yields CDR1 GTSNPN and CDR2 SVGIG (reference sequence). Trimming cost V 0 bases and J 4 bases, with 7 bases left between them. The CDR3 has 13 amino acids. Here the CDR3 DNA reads TGTGCCTGGAGTGTAATCGGTAATCAGCCCCAGCATTTT. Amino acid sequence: CAWSVIGNQPQHF.

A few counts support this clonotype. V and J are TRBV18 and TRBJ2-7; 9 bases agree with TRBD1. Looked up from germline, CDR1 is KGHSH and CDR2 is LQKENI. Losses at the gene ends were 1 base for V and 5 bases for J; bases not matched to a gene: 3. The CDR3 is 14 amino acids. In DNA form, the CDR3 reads TGTGCCAGCTCACCACGGACAGGGGCCGACGAGCAGTACTTC. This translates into CASSPRTGADEQYF.

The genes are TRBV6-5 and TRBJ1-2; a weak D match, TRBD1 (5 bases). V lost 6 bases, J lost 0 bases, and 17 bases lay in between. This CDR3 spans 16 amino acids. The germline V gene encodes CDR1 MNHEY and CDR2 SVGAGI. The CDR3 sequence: CASSRQGTGANYGYTF. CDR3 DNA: TGTGCCAGCAGCCGCCAGGGTACGGGAGCTAACTATGGCTACACCTTC.

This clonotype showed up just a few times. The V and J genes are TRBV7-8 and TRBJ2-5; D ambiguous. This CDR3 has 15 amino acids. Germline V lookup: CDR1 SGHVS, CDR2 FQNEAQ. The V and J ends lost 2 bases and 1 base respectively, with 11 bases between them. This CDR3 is CASSLFGRIQETQYF. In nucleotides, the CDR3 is TGTGCCAGCAGCTTATTCGGACGGATCCAAGAGACCCAGTACTTC.

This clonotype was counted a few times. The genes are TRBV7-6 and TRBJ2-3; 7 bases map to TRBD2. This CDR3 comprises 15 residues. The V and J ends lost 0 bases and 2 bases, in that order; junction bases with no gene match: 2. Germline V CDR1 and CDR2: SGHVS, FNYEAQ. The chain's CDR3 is CASSLAGGVTDTQYF. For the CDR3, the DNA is TGTGCCAGCAGCTTAGCGGGGGGGGTCACAGATACGCAGTATTTT. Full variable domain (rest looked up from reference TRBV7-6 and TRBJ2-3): GAGVSQSPRYKVTKRGQDVALRCDPISGHVSLYWYRQALGQGPEFLTYFNYEAQQDKSGLPNDRFSAERPEGSISTLTIQRTEQRDSAMYRCASSLAGGVTDTQYFGPGTRLTVL.

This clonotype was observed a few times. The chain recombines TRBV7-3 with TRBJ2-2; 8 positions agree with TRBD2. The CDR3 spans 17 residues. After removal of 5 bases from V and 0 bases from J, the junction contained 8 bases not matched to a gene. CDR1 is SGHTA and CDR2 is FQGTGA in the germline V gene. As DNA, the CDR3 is TGTGCCAGCAGCCCATTACCGGGACTAGCGAACACCGGGGAGCTGTTTTTT. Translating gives CASSPLPGLANTGELFF.

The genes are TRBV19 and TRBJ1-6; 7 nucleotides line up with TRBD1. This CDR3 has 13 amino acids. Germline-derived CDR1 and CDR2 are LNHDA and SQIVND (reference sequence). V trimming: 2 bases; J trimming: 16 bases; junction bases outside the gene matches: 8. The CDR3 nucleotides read TGTGCCAGTAGTATAACCCCGGGACAGCAACTCCACTTT. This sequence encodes CASSITPGQQLHF. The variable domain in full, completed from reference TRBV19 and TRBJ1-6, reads DGGITQSPKYLFRKEGQNVTLSCEQNLNHDAMYWYRQDPGQGLRLIYYSQIVNDFQKGDIAEGYSVSREKKESFPLTVTSAQKNPTAFYLCASSITPGQQLHFGNGTRLTVT.

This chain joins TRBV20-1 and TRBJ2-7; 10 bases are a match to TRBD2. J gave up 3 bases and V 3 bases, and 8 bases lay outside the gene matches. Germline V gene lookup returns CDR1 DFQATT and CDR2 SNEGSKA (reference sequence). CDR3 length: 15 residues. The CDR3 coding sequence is TGCAGTGCTAGCCTAGCGGGAGCTTCAAGCTACGAGCAGTACTTC. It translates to CSASLAGASSYEQYF.

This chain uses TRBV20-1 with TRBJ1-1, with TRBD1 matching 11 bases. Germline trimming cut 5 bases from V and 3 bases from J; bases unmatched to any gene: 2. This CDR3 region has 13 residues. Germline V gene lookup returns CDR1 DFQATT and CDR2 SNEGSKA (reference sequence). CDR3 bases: TGCAGTGCTCAGGGACAGGGGGACACTGAAGCTTTCTTT. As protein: CSAQGQGDTEAFF.

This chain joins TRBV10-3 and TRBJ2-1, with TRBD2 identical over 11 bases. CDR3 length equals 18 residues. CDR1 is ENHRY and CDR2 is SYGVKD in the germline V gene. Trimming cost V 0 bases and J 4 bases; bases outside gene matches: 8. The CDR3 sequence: CAISESPGLAELYNEQFF. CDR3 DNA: TGTGCCATCAGTGAGTCTCCGGGACTAGCGGAATTGTACAATGAGCAGTTCTTC.

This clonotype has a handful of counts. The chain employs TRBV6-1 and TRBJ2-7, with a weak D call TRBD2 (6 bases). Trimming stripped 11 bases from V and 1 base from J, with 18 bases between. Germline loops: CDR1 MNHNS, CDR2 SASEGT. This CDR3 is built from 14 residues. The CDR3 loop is CAPRRPGGSYEQYF. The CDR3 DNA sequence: TGTGCCCCTCGGAGGCCCGGGGGTTCCTACGAGCAGTACTTC.

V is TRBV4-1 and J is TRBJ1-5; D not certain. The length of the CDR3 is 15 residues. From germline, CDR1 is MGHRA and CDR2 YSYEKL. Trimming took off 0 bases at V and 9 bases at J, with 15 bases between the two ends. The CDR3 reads CASSQDERVGRPQHF. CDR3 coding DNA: TGCGCCAGCAGCCAAGATGAGAGGGTAGGTAGGCCCCAGCATTTT.

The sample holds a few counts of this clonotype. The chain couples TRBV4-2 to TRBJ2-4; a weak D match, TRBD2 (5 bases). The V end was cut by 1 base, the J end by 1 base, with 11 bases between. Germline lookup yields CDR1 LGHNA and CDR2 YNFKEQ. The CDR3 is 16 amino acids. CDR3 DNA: TGTGCCAGCAGCCAAGGAGTGGGAGCGGCCAAAAACATTCAGTACTTC. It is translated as CASSQGVGAAKNIQYF.

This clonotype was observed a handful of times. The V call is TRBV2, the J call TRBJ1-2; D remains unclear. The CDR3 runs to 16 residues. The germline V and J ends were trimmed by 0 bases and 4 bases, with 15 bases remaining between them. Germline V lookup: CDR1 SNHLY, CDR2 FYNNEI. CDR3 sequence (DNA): TGTGCCAGCAGTGAAGCTGTGAACCAAGGAGCCTATGGCTACACCTTC. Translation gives CASSEAVNQGAYGYTF.

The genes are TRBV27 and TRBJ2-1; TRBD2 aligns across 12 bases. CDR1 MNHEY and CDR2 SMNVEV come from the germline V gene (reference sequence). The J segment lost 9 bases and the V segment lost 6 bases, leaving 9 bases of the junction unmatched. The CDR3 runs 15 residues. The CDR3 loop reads CASSPGLAGMTEQFF. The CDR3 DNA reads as TGTGCCAGCAGCCCAGGACTAGCGGGAATGACTGAGCAGTTCTTC.

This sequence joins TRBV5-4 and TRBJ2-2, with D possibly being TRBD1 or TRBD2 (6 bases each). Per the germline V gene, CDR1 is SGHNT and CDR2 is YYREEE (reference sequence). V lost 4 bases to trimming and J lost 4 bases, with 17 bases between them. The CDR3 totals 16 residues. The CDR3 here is CASSRRGERATGELFF. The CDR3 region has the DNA TGTGCCAGCAGCAGGAGGGGGGAACGGGCCACCGGGGAGCTGTTTTTT.

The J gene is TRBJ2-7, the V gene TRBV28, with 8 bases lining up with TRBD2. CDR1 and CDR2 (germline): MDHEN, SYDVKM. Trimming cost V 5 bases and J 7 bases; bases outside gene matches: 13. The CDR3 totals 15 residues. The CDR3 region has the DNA TGTGCCAGCAGTAAAACAGCGGGAGAGTTCGAGGAGCAGTACTTC. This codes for CASSKTAGEFEEQYF.

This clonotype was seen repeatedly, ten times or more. The DNA for the CDR3 is TGTGCCAGCAGCTTAAACCCCCTGGGCGCAGATACGCAGTATTTT. It translates to CASSLNPLGADTQYF. V and J are TRBV7-3 and TRBJ2-3; no clear D. This CDR3 is 15 amino acids long. CDR1 is SGHTA, CDR2 FQGTGA, per germline. Trimming cost V 1 base and J 4 bases, with 12 bases left between them.

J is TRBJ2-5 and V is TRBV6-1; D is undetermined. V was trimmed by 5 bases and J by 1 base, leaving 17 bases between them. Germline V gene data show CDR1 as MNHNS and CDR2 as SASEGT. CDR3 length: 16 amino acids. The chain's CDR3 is CASSQKPARSQETQYF. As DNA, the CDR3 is TGTGCCAGCAGTCAAAAGCCGGCTAGGAGCCAAGAGACCCAGTACTTC.

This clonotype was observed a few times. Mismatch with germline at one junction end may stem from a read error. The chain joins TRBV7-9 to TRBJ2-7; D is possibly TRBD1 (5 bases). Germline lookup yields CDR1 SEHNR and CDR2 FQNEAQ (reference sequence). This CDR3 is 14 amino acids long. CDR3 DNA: TGTGCCAGCAGCTTAGATGGGGCTTCCTTCGAGCAGTACTTC. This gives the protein CASSLDGASFEQYF.